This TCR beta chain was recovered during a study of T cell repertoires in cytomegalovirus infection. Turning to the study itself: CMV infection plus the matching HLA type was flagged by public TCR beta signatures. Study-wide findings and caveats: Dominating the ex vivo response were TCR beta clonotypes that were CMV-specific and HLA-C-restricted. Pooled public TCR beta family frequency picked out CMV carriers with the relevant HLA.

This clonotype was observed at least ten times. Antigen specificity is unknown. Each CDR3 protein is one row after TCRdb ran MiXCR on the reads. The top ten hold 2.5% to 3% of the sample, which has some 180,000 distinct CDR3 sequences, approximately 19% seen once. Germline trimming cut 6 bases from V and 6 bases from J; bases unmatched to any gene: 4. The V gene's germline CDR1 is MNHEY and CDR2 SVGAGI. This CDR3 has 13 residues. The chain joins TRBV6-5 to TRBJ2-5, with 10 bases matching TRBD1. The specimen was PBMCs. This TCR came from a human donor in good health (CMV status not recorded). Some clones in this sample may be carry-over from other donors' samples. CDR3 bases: TGTGCCAGCAGCACGGACAGGGGGAAGACCCAGTACTTC. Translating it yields CASSTDRGKTQYF.